This T cell receptor (beta chain) stems from a study of blood T cells in healthy people across ages. Notes on the study in general: Per million T cells, TCR beta diversity dropped about linearly as age rose. Donors of long life had a larger count of naive CD4+ cells and greater diversity than aged donors.

Turning to this clonotype: Its antigen remains unknown.

The germline V gene has CDR1 SGHAT and CDR2 FQNNGV. J gave up 12 bases and V 5 bases, and 9 bases lay outside the gene matches. This CDR3 region has 14 residues. A sample-barcoded 5' primer and a J-beta primer mix were used in a second PCR of roughly 6 to 11 cycles. TCRdb passed the 5' RACE reads through MiXCR, listing each CDR3 protein once. This sample has 1.4 million to 1.5 million distinct CDR3 sequences, with 40% to 50% found just once. Sequenced: blood. The chain combines TRBV11-2 with TRBJ1-6, with TRBD1 matching 8 bases. This clonotype originated in a woman in her late teens or twenties in good health. CDR3 loop: CASSHVGQGQPLHF. In nucleotides, the CDR3 is TGTGCCAGCAGCCATGTCGGACAGGGACAACCCCTCCACTTT.